This TCR beta chain was observed in a study of T cells in Graves' hyperthyroidism and ophthalmopathy. CDR1 is MGHRA, CDR2 YSYEKL, per germline. The length of the CDR3 is 19 residues. Trimming cost V 3 bases and J 0 bases; bases outside gene matches: 8. RNA transcripts gave rise to amplified TCR beta CDR3 regions. TCR CDR3 regions were first amplified by RT-PCR with HTBI primers. TCRdb called the multiplex PCR reads again in MiXCR, with one record for every CDR3 protein. The data hold a few hundred thousand distinct CDR3 sequences, with approximately 15% observed a single time. The chain combines TRBV4-1 with TRBJ2-5, with 15 bases matching TRBD2. The clonotype originates from a woman between 35 and 50 years old with Graves' ophthalmopathy. The sequenced material came from blood. For the CDR3, the DNA is TGCGCCAGCAGCCACGGGACTAGCGGGGGGAACTTGGACCAAGAGACCCAGTACTTC. Its protein product is CASSHGTSGGNLDQETQYF.